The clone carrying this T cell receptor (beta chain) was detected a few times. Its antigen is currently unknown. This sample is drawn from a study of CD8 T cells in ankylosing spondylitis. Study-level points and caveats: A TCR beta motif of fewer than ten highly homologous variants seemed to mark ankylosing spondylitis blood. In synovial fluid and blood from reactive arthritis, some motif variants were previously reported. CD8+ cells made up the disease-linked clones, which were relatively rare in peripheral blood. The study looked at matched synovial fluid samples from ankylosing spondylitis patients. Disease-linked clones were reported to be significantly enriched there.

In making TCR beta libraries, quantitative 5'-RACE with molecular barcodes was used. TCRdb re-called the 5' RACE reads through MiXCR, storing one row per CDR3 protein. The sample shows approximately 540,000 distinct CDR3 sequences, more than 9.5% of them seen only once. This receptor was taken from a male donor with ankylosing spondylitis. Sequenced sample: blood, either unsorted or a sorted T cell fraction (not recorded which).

The CDR3 sequence is CASRAGSSGNTIYF. In nucleotides, the CDR3 is TGTGCCAGTCGCGCGGGGAGCTCTGGAAACACCATATATTTT. The chain has TRBV19 and TRBJ1-3; D unresolved. The ends were cut back, 8 bases at V and 0 bases at J, with 11 bases in the middle. Germline V gene sequence: CDR1 LNHDA, CDR2 SQIVND (reference sequence). This CDR3 is 14 amino acids long.